The 9 T cell receptor beta chains listed next were all sequenced from one sample in a study of T cells in localized non-small cell lung cancer (dated by TCRdb to the early 2020s). The method was the immunoSEQ multiplex PCR assay. The immuneACCESS repertoire file appears here via TCRdb, limited to in-frame rearrangements. These files lack a portion of the clones; in checked studies, under half of the deficit traces to unresolved V genes, and the cause of the others is not known. This sample comprises around 50,000 clones, about nine tenths of them detected only once. The ten largest make up 4.5% to 5.5% of the sample. The sample in question was peripheral blood, obtained before any cancer treatment. The receptors stem from a woman aged 35-70 years with stage I lung adenocarcinoma.

This sequence joins TRBV29-1 and TRBJ1-5; 7 bases match TRBD1. V lost 4 bases to trimming and J lost 3 bases; unmatched junction nucleotides: 6. Germline CDR1 reads SQVTM; CDR2 reads ANQGSEA. CDR3 length equals 14 residues. CDR3 amino acids: CSVGQGGTNQPQHF. As DNA, the CDR3 is TGCAGCGTTGGTCAGGGGGGTACCAATCAGCCCCAGCATTTT.

The DNA of the CDR3 is TGTGCCAGCAGCCCCCGGGCAGGAGGGGCCGGGGAGCTGTTTTTT. Amino acid sequence: CASSPRAGGAGELFF. The chain uses TRBV9 and TRBJ2-2, with D perhaps TRBD2 (6 bases). Germline CDR1 and CDR2: SGDLS and YYNGEE. CDR3 length equals 15 residues. Trimming shortened V by 4 bases and J by 6 bases, and 16 bases separated the two germline ends.

The genes are TRBV18 and TRBJ1-5; no clear D gene. The CDR3 has 13 amino acids. V dropped 2 bases and J dropped 1 base, with 3 bases sitting between them. Germline CDR1 KGHSH, CDR2 LQKENI. The CDR3: CASSPNSNQPQHF. The CDR3 DNA reads as TGTGCCAGCTCACCAAACAGCAATCAGCCCCAGCATTTT.

The chain combines TRBV4-1 with TRBJ2-1, with 12 nucleotides matching TRBD2. The CDR3 is made up of 14 amino acids. Germline trimming cut 11 bases from V and 7 bases from J; bases unmatched to any gene: 9. Germline loops: CDR1 MGHRA, CDR2 YSYEKL. Here the CDR3 reads CAGLTSGGANEQFF. The CDR3 DNA reads TGCGCCGGCCTGACTAGCGGGGGAGCAAATGAGCAGTTCTTC.

The rearrangement joins TRBV15 to TRBJ1-2; D is unresolved. The CDR3 loop spans 14 amino acids. Trimming cost V 0 bases and J 8 bases, with 13 bases left between them. The germline CDR1 and CDR2 sequences are LNHNV and YYDKDF (reference sequence). For the CDR3, the DNA is TGTGCCACCAGCAGAGAAGATAGGGTGCGCGGCTACACCTTC. Translated, it gives CATSREDRVRGYTF.

Of note for this clone: Different DNA sequences within this sample yield the same CDR3. The J gene is TRBJ1-3, the V gene TRBV30; D call uncertain. V was clipped by 0 bases and J by 3 bases, with 3 bases between them. The CDR3 runs 12 residues. Germline V gene lookup returns CDR1 GTSNPN and CDR2 SVGIG (reference sequence). DNA of the CDR3: TGTGCCTGGAGTGTAGGTGGAAACACCATATATTTT. Amino acid sequence: CAWSVGGNTIYF.

The V and J genes are TRBV5-1 and TRBJ2-2, with D perhaps being TRBD1 or TRBD2 (5 bases each). The V gene's germline CDR1 is SGHRS and CDR2 YFSETQ. This CDR3 contains 16 residues. Trimming left V 1 base short and J 7 bases short, with 17 bases between. CDR3 in amino acids: CASSLRPLGVIGELFF. Written as DNA, the CDR3 is TGCGCCAGCAGCTTGCGACCGCTGGGGGTGATCGGGGAGCTGTTTTTT. Drawing the rest from reference TRBV5-1 and TRBJ2-2, the complete variable domain is KAGVTQTPRYLIKTRGQQVTLSCSPISGHRSVSWYQQTPGQGLQFLFEYFSETQRNKGNFPGRFSGRQFSNSRSEMNVSTLELGDSALYLCASSLRPLGVIGELFFGEGSRLTVL.

The chain uses TRBV5-1 and TRBJ1-6; D gene ambiguous. Germline CDR1 reads SGHRS; CDR2 reads YFSETQ. This CDR3 spans 16 amino acids. V dropped 4 bases and J dropped 0 bases, with 11 bases sitting between them. The DNA for the CDR3 is TGCGCCAGCAGCCCAGACGGTAGCTCCTATAATTCACCCCTCCACTTT. This translates into CASSPDGSSYNSPLHF. The full variable domain, in which reference TRBV5-1 and TRBJ1-6 provide the parts outside the CDR3, is KAGVTQTPRYLIKTRGQQVTLSCSPISGHRSVSWYQQTPGQGLQFLFEYFSETQRNKGNFPGRFSGRQFSNSRSEMNVSTLELGDSALYLCASSPDGSSYNSPLHFGNGTRLTVT.

V usage is TRBV28 and J usage is TRBJ2-1; 7 nucleotides agree with TRBD2. CDR1 MDHEN and CDR2 SYDVKM come from the germline V gene. The V and J ends lost 6 bases and 0 bases, in that order; junction bases with no gene match: 5. The CDR3 spans 15 residues. The CDR3 DNA reads TGTGCCAGCAGAACTAGCGTACTCTCCTACAATGAGCAGTTCTTC. Translating it yields CASRTSVLSYNEQFF.